Listed below are T cell receptor beta chains from one sample, sequenced in a study of blood T cells in healthy people across ages. In TCRdb, the 5' RACE reads were re-called with MiXCR into one record per CDR3 protein. The sample lists 1.5 million to 2 million distinct CDR3 sequences; roughly 50% were seen once. Sequenced: blood. The receptor set was obtained from a middle-aged woman in good health. Both conserved end residues are part of each CDR3. D genes are given only for firm matches. Only some rows state a clone size, as once, few, many or a class for expanded clones.

V gene: TRBV12-3/TRBV12-4; J gene: TRBJ1-4; clone size: .; D gene: TRBD1; CDR3 protein: CASIIGDREGEKLFF; CDR3 DNA: TGTGCCAGCATCATAGGTGACAGGGAGGGCGAAAAACTGTTTTTT
V gene: TRBV3-1; J gene: TRBJ1-2; clone size: few; D gene: TRBD1; CDR3 protein: CASSQAGRDRVRGYTF; CDR3 DNA: TGTGCCAGCAGCCAAGCTGGCCGGGACAGGGTGCGGGGCTACACCTTC
V gene: TRBV6-2/TRBV6-3; J gene: TRBJ1-5; clone size: .; D gene: .; CDR3 protein: CASSLEGQPSNQPQHF; CDR3 DNA: TGTGCCAGCAGCCTCGAGGGGCAGCCTAGCAATCAGCCCCAGCATTTT
V gene: TRBV7-9; J gene: TRBJ2-4; clone size: few; D gene: .; CDR3 protein: CASSLSNLAKNIQYF; CDR3 DNA: TGTGCCAGCAGCTTATCCAACCTAGCCAAAAACATTCAGTACTTC
V gene: TRBV20-1; J gene: TRBJ2-4; clone size: few; D gene: .; CDR3 protein: CSARLLPNTLAKNIQYF; CDR3 DNA: TGCAGTGCTAGACTGTTACCCAACACTTTAGCCAAAAACATTCAGTACTTC
V gene: TRBV20-1; J gene: TRBJ1-2; clone size: .; D gene: TRBD1; CDR3 protein: CSARGDREVDYGYTF; CDR3 DNA: TGCAGTGCTAGAGGGGACAGGGAGGTCGACTATGGCTACACCTTC
V gene: TRBV4-2; J gene: TRBJ1-4; clone size: .; D gene: TRBD1; CDR3 protein: CASSQDQGGDGEKLFF; CDR3 DNA: TGTGCCAGCAGCCAAGATCAGGGGGGGGACGGCGAAAAACTGTTTTTT
V gene: TRBV3-1; J gene: TRBJ1-2; clone size: few; D gene: TRBD1; CDR3 protein: CASSHSRDSGYYGYTF; CDR3 DNA: TGTGCCAGCAGCCATAGCCGGGACAGCGGCTACTATGGCTACACCTTC
V gene: TRBV7-9; J gene: TRBJ2-7; clone size: .; D gene: .; CDR3 protein: CASSTSVVLYEQYF; CDR3 DNA: TGTGCCAGCAGCACCTCTGTGGTCCTCTACGAGCAGTACTTC
V gene: TRBV28; J gene: TRBJ2-5; clone size: few; D gene: TRBD1; CDR3 protein: CASTLRPGQGRETQYF; CDR3 DNA: TGTGCCAGCACCTTACGGCCGGGACAGGGGCGAGAGACCCAGTACTTC
V gene: TRBV9; J gene: TRBJ2-3; clone size: .; D gene: TRBD2; CDR3 protein: CASSVLSGGARTDTQYF; CDR3 DNA: TGTGCCAGCAGCGTACTTAGCGGGGGGGCAAGGACAGATACGCAGTATTTT
V gene: TRBV7-8; J gene: TRBJ2-3; clone size: .; D gene: .; CDR3 protein: CASSLAFGPPTDTQYF; CDR3 DNA: TGTGCCAGCAGCTTAGCATTTGGTCCTCCAACAGATACGCAGTATTTT
V gene: TRBV28; J gene: TRBJ2-7; clone size: few; D gene: .; CDR3 protein: CASSYRARGRGEQYF; CDR3 DNA: TGTGCCAGCAGTTATCGGGCACGGGGGCGGGGTGAGCAGTACTTC
V gene: TRBV27; J gene: TRBJ2-5; clone size: once; D gene: .; CDR3 protein: CASSLSLAKPRDEQYF; CDR3 DNA: TGTGCCAGCAGTTTATCGCTGGCTAAACCTCGGGATGAGCAGTACTTC
V gene: TRBV28; J gene: TRBJ2-1; clone size: .; D gene: TRBD2; CDR3 protein: CASSTPSAGGRNEQFF; CDR3 DNA: TGTGCCAGCAGTACCCCTTCAGCGGGGGGACGCAATGAGCAGTTCTTC
V gene: TRBV20-1; J gene: TRBJ2-7; clone size: .; D gene: TRBD2; CDR3 protein: CSAVAGGWDEQYF; CDR3 DNA: TGCAGTGCTGTAGCGGGCGGTTGGGATGAGCAGTACTTC
V gene: TRBV20-1; J gene: TRBJ2-3; clone size: .; D gene: TRBD2; CDR3 protein: CSPRLAGGADTQYF; CDR3 DNA: TGCAGTCCACGACTAGCGGGGGGCGCAGATACGCAGTATTTT
V gene: TRBV29-1; J gene: TRBJ1-2; clone size: .; D gene: .; CDR3 protein: CSVEDLEFRLSGYTF; CDR3 DNA: TGCAGCGTTGAAGATCTAGAGTTTCGGTTGAGTGGCTACACCTTC
V gene: TRBV12-3/TRBV12-4; J gene: TRBJ2-1; clone size: once; D gene: .; CDR3 protein: CASSLMGVQETQFF; CDR3 DNA: TGTGCCAGCAGTTTGATGGGGGTCCAAGAGACCCAGTTCTTC
V gene: TRBV5-1; J gene: TRBJ2-4; clone size: .; D gene: TRBD1; CDR3 protein: CASSTGDSKNIQYF; CDR3 DNA: TGCGCCAGCAGCACTGGGGACAGCAAAAACATTCAGTACTTC
V gene: TRBV11-2; J gene: TRBJ1-2; clone size: once; D gene: TRBD1; CDR3 protein: CASSPSQGRLNYGYTF; CDR3 DNA: TGTGCCAGCAGCCCTTCACAGGGGCGCCTTAACTATGGCTACACCTTC
V gene: TRBV7-8; J gene: TRBJ2-3; clone size: few; D gene: .; CDR3 protein: CASSSVERRPGDTQYF; CDR3 DNA: TGTGCCAGCAGCTCCGTGGAGCGACGCCCCGGAGATACGCAGTATTTT
V gene: TRBV7-2; J gene: TRBJ2-5; clone size: .; D gene: TRBD2; CDR3 protein: CASSHKGLAGGSNEQYF; CDR3 DNA: TGTGCCAGCAGCCACAAAGGGCTAGCGGGGGGAAGTAATGAGCAGTACTTC
V gene: TRBV11-1; J gene: TRBJ2-1; clone size: few; D gene: .; CDR3 protein: CASSLAGRENEQFF; CDR3 DNA: TGTGCCAGCAGCTTAGCAGGCAGGGAAAATGAGCAGTTCTTC
V gene: TRBV7-2; J gene: TRBJ2-7; clone size: .; D gene: TRBD2; CDR3 protein: CASSLESGGAYEQYF; CDR3 DNA: TGTGCCAGCAGCTTAGAAAGCGGGGGGGCCTACGAGCAGTACTTC
V gene: TRBV6-2/TRBV6-3; J gene: TRBJ1-1; clone size: .; D gene: .; CDR3 protein: CASSFPGPEAFF; CDR3 DNA: TGTGCCAGCAGTTTCCCAGGGCCCGAAGCTTTCTTT
V gene: TRBV20-1; J gene: TRBJ2-5; clone size: .; D gene: TRBD2; CDR3 protein: CSASSVVAGVVETQYF; CDR3 DNA: TGCAGTGCTTCCTCCGTGGTAGCGGGGGTCGTAGAGACCCAGTACTTC
V gene: TRBV5-1; J gene: TRBJ2-1; clone size: few; D gene: .; CDR3 protein: CASSFQPPREEQFF; CDR3 DNA: TGCGCCAGCAGCTTTCAACCTCCGAGGGAAGAGCAGTTCTTC
V gene: TRBV27; J gene: TRBJ2-1; clone size: many; D gene: .; CDR3 protein: CASSSPGRYNEQFF; CDR3 DNA: TGTGCCAGCAGTTCTCCTGGGCGGTACAATGAGCAGTTCTTC
V gene: TRBV4-3; J gene: TRBJ2-7; clone size: few; D gene: .; CDR3 protein: CASSLPGWREQYF; CDR3 DNA: TGCGCCAGCAGCCTTCCTGGTTGGAGAGAGCAGTACTTC
V gene: TRBV15; J gene: TRBJ2-7; clone size: .; D gene: .; CDR3 protein: CATSRDPRVWGSYEQYF; CDR3 DNA: TGTGCCACCAGCAGAGATCCGCGGGTTTGGGGGTCCTACGAGCAGTACTTC
V gene: TRBV6-2/TRBV6-3; J gene: TRBJ2-3; clone size: .; D gene: .; CDR3 protein: CASRRSTGSVTDTQYF; CDR3 DNA: TGTGCCAGTAGGCGGTCAACAGGGTCTGTTACAGATACGCAGTATTTT
V gene: TRBV6-5; J gene: TRBJ1-1; clone size: .; D gene: .; CDR3 protein: CASSYFLAASNTEAFF; CDR3 DNA: TGTGCCAGCAGTTACTTCTTGGCAGCCTCTAACACTGAAGCTTTCTTT
V gene: TRBV28; J gene: TRBJ1-1; clone size: once; D gene: TRBD1; CDR3 protein: CASKPETGTGTEAFF; CDR3 DNA: TGTGCCAGCAAACCCGAGACAGGGACGGGAACTGAAGCTTTCTTT
V gene: TRBV12-3/TRBV12-4; J gene: TRBJ2-2; clone size: .; D gene: TRBD1; CDR3 protein: CASYRGLDTGELFF; CDR3 DNA: TGTGCCTCGTACAGGGGGCTAGACACCGGGGAGCTGTTTTTT
V gene: TRBV24-1; J gene: TRBJ2-4; clone size: .; D gene: TRBD1; CDR3 protein: CATSDQDRARGEQYF; CDR3 DNA: TGTGCCACCAGTGACCAGGACAGGGCCAGGGGGGAGCAGTACTTC
V gene: TRBV20-1; J gene: TRBJ2-7; clone size: once; D gene: TRBD2; CDR3 protein: CSARSSGGACEQYF; CDR3 DNA: TGCAGTGCTAGATCGAGCGGGGGGGCATGCGAGCAGTACTTC
V gene: TRBV20-1; J gene: TRBJ2-4; clone size: .; D gene: TRBD1; CDR3 protein: CSARDRYRGPKAKNIQYF; CDR3 DNA: TGCAGTGCTAGAGATCGCTACAGGGGGCCGAAAGCCAAAAACATTCAGTACTTC
V gene: TRBV5-1; J gene: TRBJ2-3; clone size: few; D gene: TRBD2; CDR3 protein: CASSLFAASGGSDTQYF; CDR3 DNA: TGCGCCAGCAGCTTGTTTGCGGCTAGCGGGGGGTCAGATACGCAGTATTTT
V gene: TRBV20-1; J gene: TRBJ1-6; clone size: once; D gene: TRBD1; CDR3 protein: CSAREGQISSYNSPLHF; CDR3 DNA: TGCAGTGCTAGAGAGGGACAGATAAGCTCCTATAATTCACCCCTCCACTTT
V gene: TRBV6-6; J gene: TRBJ1-5; clone size: once; D gene: TRBD1; CDR3 protein: CASSTSPRDRNQPQHF; CDR3 DNA: TGTGCCAGCAGTACAAGCCCTCGGGACAGAAATCAGCCCCAGCATTTT
V gene: TRBV6-5; J gene: TRBJ1-6; clone size: few; D gene: TRBD1; CDR3 protein: CATTFGQGGNSPLHF; CDR3 DNA: TGTGCCACCACTTTCGGACAGGGAGGCAATTCACCCCTCCACTTT
V gene: TRBV12-3/TRBV12-4; J gene: TRBJ2-3; clone size: few; D gene: TRBD2; CDR3 protein: CASSQSLGTSGTDTQYF; CDR3 DNA: TGTGCCAGCAGTCAATCCCTCGGGACTAGCGGCACAGATACGCAGTATTTT
V gene: TRBV6-1; J gene: TRBJ2-3; clone size: .; D gene: TRBD2; CDR3 protein: CASSESQRGGVDTQYF; CDR3 DNA: TGTGCCAGCAGTGAAAGTCAGCGGGGGGGCGTAGATACGCAGTATTTT